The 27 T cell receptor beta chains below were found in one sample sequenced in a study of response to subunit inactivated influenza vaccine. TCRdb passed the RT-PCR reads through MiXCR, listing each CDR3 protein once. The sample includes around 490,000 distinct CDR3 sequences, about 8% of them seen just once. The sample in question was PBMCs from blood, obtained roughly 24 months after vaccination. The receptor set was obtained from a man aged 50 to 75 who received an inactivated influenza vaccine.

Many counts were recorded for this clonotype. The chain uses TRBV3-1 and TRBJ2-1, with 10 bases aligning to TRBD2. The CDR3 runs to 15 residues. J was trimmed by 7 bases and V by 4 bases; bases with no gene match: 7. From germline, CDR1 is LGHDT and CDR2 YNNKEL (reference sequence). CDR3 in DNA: TGTGCCAGCAGCCGCGGACTAGCGGAAGCAAATGAGCAGTTCTTC. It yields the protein CASSRGLAEANEQFF.

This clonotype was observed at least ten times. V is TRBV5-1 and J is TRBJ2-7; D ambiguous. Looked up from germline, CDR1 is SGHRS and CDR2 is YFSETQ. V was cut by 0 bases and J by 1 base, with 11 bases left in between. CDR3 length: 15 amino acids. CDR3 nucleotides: TGCGCCAGCAGCTTGGCCCCCTGGAGTTCCTACGAGCAGTACTTC. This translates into CASSLAPWSSYEQYF.

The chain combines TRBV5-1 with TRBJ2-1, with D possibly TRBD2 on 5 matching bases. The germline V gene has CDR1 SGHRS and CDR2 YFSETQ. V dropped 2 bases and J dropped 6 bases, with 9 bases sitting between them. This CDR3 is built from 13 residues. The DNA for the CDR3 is TGCGCCAGCAGCTTCACAGCGGTCAATGAGCAGTTCTTC. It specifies CASSFTAVNEQFF.

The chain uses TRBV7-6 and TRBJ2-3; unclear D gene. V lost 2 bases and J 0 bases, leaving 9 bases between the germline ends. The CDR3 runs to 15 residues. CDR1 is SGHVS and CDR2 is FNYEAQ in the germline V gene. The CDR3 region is CASSLKPDSTDTQYF. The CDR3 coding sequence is TGTGCCAGCAGCTTAAAACCAGACAGCACAGATACGCAGTATTTT.

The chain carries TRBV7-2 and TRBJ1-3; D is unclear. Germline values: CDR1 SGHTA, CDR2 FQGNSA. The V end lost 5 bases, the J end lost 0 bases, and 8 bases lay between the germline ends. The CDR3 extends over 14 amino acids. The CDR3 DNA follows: TGTGCCAGCAGCCCCAGTAACTCTGGAAACACCATATATTTT. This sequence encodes CASSPSNSGNTIYF.

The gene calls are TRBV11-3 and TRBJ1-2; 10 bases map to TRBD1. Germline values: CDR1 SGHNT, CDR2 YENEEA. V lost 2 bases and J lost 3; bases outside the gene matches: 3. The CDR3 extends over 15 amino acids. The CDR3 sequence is CASSLRDRGDYGYTF. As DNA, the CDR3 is TGTGCCAGCAGCTTACGGGACAGGGGAGACTATGGCTACACCTTC. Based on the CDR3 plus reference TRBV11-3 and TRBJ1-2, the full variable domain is EAGVVQSPRYKIIEKKQPVAFWCNPISGHNTLYWYLQNLGQGPELLIRYENEEAVDDSQLPKDRFSAERLKGVDSTLKIQPAELGDSAVYLCASSLRDRGDYGYTFGSGTRLTVV.

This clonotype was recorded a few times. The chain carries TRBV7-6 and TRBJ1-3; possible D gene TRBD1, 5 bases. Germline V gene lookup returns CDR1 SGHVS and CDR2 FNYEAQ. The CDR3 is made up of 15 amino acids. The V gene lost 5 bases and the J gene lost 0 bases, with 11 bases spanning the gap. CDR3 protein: CASSAGPYSGNTIYF. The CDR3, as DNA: TGTGCCAGCAGCGCGGGACCGTACTCTGGAAACACCATATATTTT.

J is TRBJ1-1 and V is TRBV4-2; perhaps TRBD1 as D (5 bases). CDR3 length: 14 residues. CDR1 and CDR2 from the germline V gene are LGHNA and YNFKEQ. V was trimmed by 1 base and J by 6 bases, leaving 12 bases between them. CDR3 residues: CASSQAAGPAEAFF. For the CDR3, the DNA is TGTGCCAGCAGCCAAGCCGCGGGACCGGCTGAAGCTTTCTTT.

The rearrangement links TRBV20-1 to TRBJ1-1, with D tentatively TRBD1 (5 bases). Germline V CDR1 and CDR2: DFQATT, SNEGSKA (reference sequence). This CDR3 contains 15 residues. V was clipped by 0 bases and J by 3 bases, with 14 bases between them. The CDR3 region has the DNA TGCAGTGCTAGAGATAACCGAGGGGCGGACACTGAAGCTTTCTTT. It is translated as CSARDNRGADTEAFF.

This CDR3 is CSATPGQGVRGYTF. The CDR3 nucleotides read TGCAGTGCTACGCCGGGACAGGGGGTGCGTGGCTACACCTTC. The V and J genes are TRBV20-1 and TRBJ1-2, with 11 nucleotides matching TRBD1. V lost 4 bases to trimming and J lost 7 bases; unmatched junction nucleotides: 8. The germline V gene has CDR1 DFQATT and CDR2 SNEGSKA (reference sequence). The CDR3 sequence is 14 residues long.

The CDR3 spells CASSPPGQTLRVSGANVLTF. CDR3 nucleotides: TGTGCCAGCTCACCACCGGGACAGACCCTCCGGGTCTCTGGGGCCAACGTCCTGACTTTC. V and J are TRBV18 and TRBJ2-6; 7 bases are shared with TRBD1. Germline values: CDR1 KGHSH, CDR2 LQKENI. The ends lost 0 bases at V and 0 bases at J; junction bases unmatched: 11. This CDR3 region has 20 residues.

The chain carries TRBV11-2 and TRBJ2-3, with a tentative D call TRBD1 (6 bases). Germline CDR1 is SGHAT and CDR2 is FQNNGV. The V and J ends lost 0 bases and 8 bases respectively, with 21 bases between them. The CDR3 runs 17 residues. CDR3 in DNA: TGTGCCAGCAGCTTAGAGAAGGTGGGACACCCGACGGCTACGCAGTATTTT. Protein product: CASSLEKVGHPTATQYF. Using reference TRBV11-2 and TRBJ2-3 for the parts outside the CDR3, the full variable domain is EAGVAQSPRYKIIEKRQSVAFWCNPISGHATLYWYQQILGQGPKLLIQFQNNGVVDDSQLPKDRFSAERLKGVDSTLKIQPAKLEDSAVYLCASSLEKVGHPTATQYFGPGTRLTVL.

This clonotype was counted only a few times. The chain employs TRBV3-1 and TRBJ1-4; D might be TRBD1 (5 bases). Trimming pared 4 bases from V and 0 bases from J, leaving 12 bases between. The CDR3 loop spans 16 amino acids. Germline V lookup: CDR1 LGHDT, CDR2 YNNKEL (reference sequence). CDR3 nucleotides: TGTGCCAGCAGCCCCCGGGACGCCGCAACTAATGAAAAACTGTTTTTT. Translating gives CASSPRDAATNEKLFF.

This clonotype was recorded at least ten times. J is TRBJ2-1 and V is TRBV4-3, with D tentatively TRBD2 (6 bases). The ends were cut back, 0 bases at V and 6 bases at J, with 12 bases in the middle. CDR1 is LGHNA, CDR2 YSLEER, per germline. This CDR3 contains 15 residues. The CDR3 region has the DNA TGCGCCAGCAGCCAAGAGGCACTAGCTCCCAATGAGCAGTTCTTC. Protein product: CASSQEALAPNEQFF.

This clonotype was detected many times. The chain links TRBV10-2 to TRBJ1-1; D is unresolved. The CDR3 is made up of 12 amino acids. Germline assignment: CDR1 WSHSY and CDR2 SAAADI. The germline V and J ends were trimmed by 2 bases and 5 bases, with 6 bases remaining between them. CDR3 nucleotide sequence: TGCGCCAGCAGTGAGGTAGGGACTGAAGCTTTCTTT. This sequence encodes CASSEVGTEAFF.

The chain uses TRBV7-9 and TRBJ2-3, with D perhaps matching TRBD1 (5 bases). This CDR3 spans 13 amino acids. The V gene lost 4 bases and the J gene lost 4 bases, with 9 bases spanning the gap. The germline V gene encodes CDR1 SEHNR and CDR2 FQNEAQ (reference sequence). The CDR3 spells CASSYRGADTQYF. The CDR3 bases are TGTGCCAGCAGCTATAGGGGTGCAGATACGCAGTATTTT.

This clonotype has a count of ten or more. CDR3 protein: CAISESGQTYGYTF. CDR3 nucleotides: TGTGCCATCAGTGAGTCGGGACAGACCTATGGCTACACCTTC. The rearrangement uses TRBV10-3 and TRBJ1-2; 7 bases are a match to TRBD1. Germline lookup yields CDR1 ENHRY and CDR2 SYGVKD. The J segment lost 4 bases and the V segment lost 0 bases, leaving 2 bases of the junction unmatched. The CDR3 runs 14 residues.

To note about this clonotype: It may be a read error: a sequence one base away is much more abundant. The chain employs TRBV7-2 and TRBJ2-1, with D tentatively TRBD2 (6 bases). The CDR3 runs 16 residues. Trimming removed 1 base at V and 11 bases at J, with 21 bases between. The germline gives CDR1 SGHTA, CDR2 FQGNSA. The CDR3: CASSLDVAAVLDKQFF. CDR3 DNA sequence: TGTGCCAGCAGCTTAGACGTAGCGGCCGTACTGGATAAGCAGTTCTTC. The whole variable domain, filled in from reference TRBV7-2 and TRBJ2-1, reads GAGVSQSPSNKVTEKGKDVELRCDPISGHTALYWYRQSLGQGLEFLIYFQGNSAPDKSGLPSDRFSAERTGGSVSTLTIQRTQQEDSAVYLCASSLDVAAVLDKQFFGPGTRLTVL.

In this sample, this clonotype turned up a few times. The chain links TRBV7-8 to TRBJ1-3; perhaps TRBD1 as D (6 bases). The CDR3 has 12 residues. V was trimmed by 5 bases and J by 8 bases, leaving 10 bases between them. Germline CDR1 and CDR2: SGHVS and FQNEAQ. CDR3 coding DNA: TGTGCCAGCAGCGCGGACAGACACACCATATATTTT. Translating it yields CASSADRHTIYF.

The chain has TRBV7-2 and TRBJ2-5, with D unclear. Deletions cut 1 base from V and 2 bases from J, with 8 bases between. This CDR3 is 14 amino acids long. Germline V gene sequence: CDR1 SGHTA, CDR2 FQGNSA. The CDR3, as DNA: TGTGCCAGCAGCTTAGATAGGAATCAAGAGACCCAGTACTTC. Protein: CASSLDRNQETQYF.

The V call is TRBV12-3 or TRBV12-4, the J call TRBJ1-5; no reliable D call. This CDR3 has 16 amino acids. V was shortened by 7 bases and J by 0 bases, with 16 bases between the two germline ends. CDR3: CASNLSGQNSNQPQHF. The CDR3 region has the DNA TGTGCCAGCAATCTCTCGGGTCAAAATAGCAATCAGCCCCAGCATTTT.

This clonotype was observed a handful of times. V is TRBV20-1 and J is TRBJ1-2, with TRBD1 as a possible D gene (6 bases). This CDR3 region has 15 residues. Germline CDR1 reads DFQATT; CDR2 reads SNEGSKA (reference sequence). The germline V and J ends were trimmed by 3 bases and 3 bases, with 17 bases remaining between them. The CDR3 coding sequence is TGCAGTGCTAGGAAGACGACAGGCACGGACTATGGCTACACCTTC. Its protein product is CSARKTTGTDYGYTF.

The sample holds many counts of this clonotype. The CDR3 loop reads CSVETEIYGYTF. The CDR3 DNA reads as TGCAGCGTTGAAACAGAGATCTATGGCTACACCTTC. The V gene is TRBV29-1, the J gene TRBJ1-2; no reliable D call. Trimming left V 2 bases short and J 4 bases short, with 8 bases between. Per germline, CDR1 SQVTM and CDR2 ANQGSEA. There are 12 residues in the CDR3.

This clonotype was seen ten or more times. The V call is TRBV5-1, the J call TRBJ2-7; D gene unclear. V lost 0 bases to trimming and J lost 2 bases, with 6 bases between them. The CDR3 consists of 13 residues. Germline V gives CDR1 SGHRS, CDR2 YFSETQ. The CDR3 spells CASSLGSTYEQYF. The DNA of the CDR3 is TGCGCCAGCAGCTTGGGTTCTACCTACGAGCAGTACTTC.

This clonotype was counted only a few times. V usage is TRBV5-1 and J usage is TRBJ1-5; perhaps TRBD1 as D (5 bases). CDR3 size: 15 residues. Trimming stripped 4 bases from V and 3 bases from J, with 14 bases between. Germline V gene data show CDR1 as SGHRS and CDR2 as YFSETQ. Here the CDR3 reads CASSPQGGANQPQHF. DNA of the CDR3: TGCGCCAGCAGCCCCCAGGGAGGGGCCAATCAGCCCCAGCATTTT.

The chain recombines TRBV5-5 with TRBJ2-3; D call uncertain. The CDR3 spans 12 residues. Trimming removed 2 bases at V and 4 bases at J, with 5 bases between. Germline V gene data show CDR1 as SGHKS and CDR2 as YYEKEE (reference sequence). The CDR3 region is CASSFTADTQYF. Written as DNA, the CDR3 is TGTGCCAGCAGCTTCACTGCAGATACGCAGTATTTT.

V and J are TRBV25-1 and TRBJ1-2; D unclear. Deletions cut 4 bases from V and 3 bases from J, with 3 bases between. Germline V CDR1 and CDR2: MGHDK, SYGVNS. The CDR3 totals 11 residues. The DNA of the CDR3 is TGTGCCAGCAGTGCATACTATGGCTACACCTTC. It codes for CASSAYYGYTF.